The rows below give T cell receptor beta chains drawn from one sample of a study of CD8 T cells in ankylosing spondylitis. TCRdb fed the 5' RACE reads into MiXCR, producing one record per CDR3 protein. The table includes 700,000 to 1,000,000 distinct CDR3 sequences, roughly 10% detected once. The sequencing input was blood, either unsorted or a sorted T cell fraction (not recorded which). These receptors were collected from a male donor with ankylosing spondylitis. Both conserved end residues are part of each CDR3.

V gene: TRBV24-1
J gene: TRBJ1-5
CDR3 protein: CATSVRGDQPQHF

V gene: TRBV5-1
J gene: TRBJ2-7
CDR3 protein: CASSIGTLRDEQYF

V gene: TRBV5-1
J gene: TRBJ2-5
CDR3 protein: CASSLARGQETQYF

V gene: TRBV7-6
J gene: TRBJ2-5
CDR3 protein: CASSPRVPAQETQYF

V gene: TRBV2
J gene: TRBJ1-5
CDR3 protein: CASSRTTNQPQHF

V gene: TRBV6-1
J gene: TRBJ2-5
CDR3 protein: CASRPDRIQAETQYF

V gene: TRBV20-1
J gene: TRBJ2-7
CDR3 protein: CSARSGQTPYEQYF

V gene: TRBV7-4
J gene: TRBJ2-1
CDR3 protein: CASSYGLQAFSSYNEQFF

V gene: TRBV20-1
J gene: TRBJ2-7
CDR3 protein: CSARDGAGDSNEQYF

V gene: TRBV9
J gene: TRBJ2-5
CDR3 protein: CASSVGLALRGETQYF

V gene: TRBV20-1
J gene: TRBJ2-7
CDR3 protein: CSAGTSGTLGEQYF

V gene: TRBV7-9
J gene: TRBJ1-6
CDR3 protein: CASSLLGSGSPLHF

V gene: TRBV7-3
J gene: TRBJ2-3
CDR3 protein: CASSRTLTDTQYF